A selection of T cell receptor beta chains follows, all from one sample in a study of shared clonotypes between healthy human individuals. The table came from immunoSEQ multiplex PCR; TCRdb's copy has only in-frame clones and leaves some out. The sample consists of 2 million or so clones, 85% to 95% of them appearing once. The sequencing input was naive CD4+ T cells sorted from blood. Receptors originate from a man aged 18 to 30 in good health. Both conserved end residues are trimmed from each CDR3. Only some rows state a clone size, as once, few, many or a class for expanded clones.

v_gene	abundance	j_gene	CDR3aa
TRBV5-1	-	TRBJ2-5	ASSELAGGQETQY
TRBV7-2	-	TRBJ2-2	ASSSVRGSAGELF
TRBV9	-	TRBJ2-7	ASSVVPNPTGREQY
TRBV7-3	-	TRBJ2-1	ASSPRGAGGTSSYNEQF
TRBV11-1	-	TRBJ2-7	ASSGSGEGVEQY
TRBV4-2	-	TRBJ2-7	ASSQVPTGGLSYEQY
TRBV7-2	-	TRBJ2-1	ASSQRTANEQF
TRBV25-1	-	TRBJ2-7	ASQRQGPQFYEQY
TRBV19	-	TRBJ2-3	ASRRQGGSIDTQY
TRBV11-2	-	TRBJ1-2	ASALGGFGYT
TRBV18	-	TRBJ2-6	ASSITGVPGANVLT
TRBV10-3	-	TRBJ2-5	AISDGLAGGNERETQY
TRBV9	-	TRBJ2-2	ASSVGTGHKNTGELF
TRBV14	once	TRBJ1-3	ASSQSGNTIY